This is a list of T cell receptor beta chains from one sample in a study of Tregs in tolerant kidney transplant recipients. Profiling relied on immunoSEQ multiplex PCR, and the TCRdb table lists in-frame clones only, not all of them. Here the sample spans 60,000 to 65,000 clones, 95% to 98% being singletons. Here the sequenced sample was Tregs from blood, taken before the transplant. These receptors were obtained from a human donor who received a combined kidney and bone marrow transplant. Each CDR3 is given with its conserved first and last residue. D genes are given only for firm matches. Not all rows give a size; the values are once, few, many and, for expanded clones, a class.

V	size	J	D	DNA	CDR3
TRBV6-5	-	TRBJ2-3	-	TGTGCCAGCAGTCACCGGGGCACAGATACGCAGTATTTT	CASSHRGTDTQYF
TRBV10-3	-	TRBJ2-3	-	TGTGCCATCAGTCATTTACTCACAGATACGCAGTATTTT	CAISHLLTDTQYF
TRBV29-1	-	TRBJ1-2	TRBD1	TGCAGCGTTGTGGGAAGTAGTACAGGGGGCAACTATGGCTACACCTTC	CSVVGSSTGGNYGYTF
TRBV11-3	-	TRBJ1-3	-	TGTGCCAGCAGCGCTCGTGGCCAGTCTGGAAACACCATATATTTT	CASSARGQSGNTIYF
TRBV5-4	-	TRBJ2-2	-	TGTGCCAGCACCCTGCTGGGTAGGACTAACACCGGGGAGCTGTTTTTT	CASTLLGRTNTGELFF
TRBV2	-	TRBJ1-1	-	TGTGCCAGCAGTGGTACCTGGAGAGCTTTCTTT	CASSGTWRAFF
TRBV4-3	-	TRBJ2-3	-	TGCGCCAGCAGCCCACAGGGCACCGGTTTGGATACGCAGTATTTT	CASSPQGTGLDTQYF
TRBV11-2	-	TRBJ2-5	-	TGTGCCAGCGCCCCAATAACGGGGTTCTACCTAGAAACCCAGTACTTC	CASAPITGFYLETQYF
TRBV5-5	-	TRBJ2-7	TRBD1	TGTGCCAGCAGCTCGCGATCGGGACAGGGGATCCACGAGCAGTACTTC	CASSSRSGQGIHEQYF
TRBV10-3	-	TRBJ1-1	-	TGTGCCATCAGTGCCCTGGGGGGTGAAGCTTTCTTT	CAISALGGEAFF
TRBV11-3	once	TRBJ2-1	TRBD2	TGTGCCAGCAGCTCCGGGACTAGCTTAGTATTGGGATACAATGAGCAGTTCTTC	CASSSGTSLVLGYNEQFF
TRBV10-3	once	TRBJ2-2	-	TGTGCCATCAGTGACTCCGGGGAGCTGTTTTTT	CAISDSGELFF
TRBV30	-	TRBJ2-5	TRBD1	TGTGCCTGGAGTAGACAGGGGGAGACCCAGTACTTC	CAWSRQGETQYF
TRBV5-1	-	TRBJ2-7	TRBD2	TGCGCCAGCAGCTCGTCGACCGGGAGGTACGAGCAGTACTTC	CASSSSTGRYEQYF
TRBV11-3	once	TRBJ2-1	TRBD2	TGTGCCAGCAGCTTACTCCATGGGAGCGGGAGGGGCTCCTACAATGAGCAGTTCTTC	CASSLLHGSGRGSYNEQFF
TRBV10-3	-	TRBJ2-7	TRBD1	TGTGCCATCGGAACACAGGGGTTCTACGAGCAGTACTTC	CAIGTQGFYEQYF
TRBV4-2	-	TRBJ2-5	TRBD2	TGTGCCAGCAGCCCACGACTAGCGGGGGGGCAAGAGACCCAGTACTTC	CASSPRLAGGQETQYF
TRBV18	-	TRBJ1-2	TRBD1	TGTGCCAGCTCACCACCCGGACAGGGGGCCACTTATGGCTACACCTTC	CASSPPGQGATYGYTF
TRBV5-1	-	TRBJ2-5	TRBD2	TGCGCCAGCAATAGCGGGATGGAGGAGACCCAGTACTTC	CASNSGMEETQYF
TRBV19	-	TRBJ2-7	TRBD1	TGTGCCAGTAGTATTGCGGGACAGGGGTCCTACGAGCAGTACTTC	CASSIAGQGSYEQYF
TRBV11-2	-	TRBJ2-7	-	TGTGCCAGCAGCTTCGACAGGAGCTCCTACGAGCAGTACTTC	CASSFDRSSYEQYF
TRBV29-1	-	TRBJ2-7	TRBD2	TGCAGCGCTGGGACTAGCGAATCCTACGAGCAGTACTTC	CSAGTSESYEQYF
TRBV5-1	-	TRBJ1-1	-	TGCGCCAGCAATATAGGAGGATCGACTGAAGCTTTCTTT	CASNIGGSTEAFF
TRBV7-9	-	TRBJ2-3	-	TGTGCCAGCAGCCTCAGGGCAGATACGCAGTATTTT	CASSLRADTQYF
TRBV2	-	TRBJ2-1	-	TGTGCCAGCAGACAGGGTCTGGGCAATGAGCAGTTCTTC	CASRQGLGNEQFF
TRBV9	-	TRBJ2-4	-	TGTGCCAGCAGCGAGGACTTAGCCAAAAACATTCAGTACTTC	CASSEDLAKNIQYF
TRBV11-3	-	TRBJ2-7	-	TGTGCCAGCAGCTTAGGACTTTCCGAGCAGTACTTC	CASSLGLSEQYF
TRBV9	once	TRBJ1-1	-	TGTGCCAGCAGCGCTTGGAGACGGGACACTGAAGCTTTCTTT	CASSAWRRDTEAFF
TRBV21-1	-	TRBJ2-7	-	TGTGCCAGCAGCAAACGCCAGCGGGGGGGCCACGAGCAGTACTTC	CASSKRQRGGHEQYF
TRBV15	-	TRBJ2-3	-	TGTGCCACCAGCAGCAACAGGGCCGATACGCAGTATTTT	CATSSNRADTQYF
TRBV10-3	-	TRBJ2-2	TRBD2	TGTGCCATCAGTGACTCCGGGACTAGCGGGACGAACACCGGGGAGCTGTTTTTT	CAISDSGTSGTNTGELFF
TRBV7-9	-	TRBJ2-3	TRBD2	TGTGCCAGCAGCTTAGCGTTGGGGACTAGCGGGGATGGAGATACGCAGTATTTT	CASSLALGTSGDGDTQYF
TRBV9	once	TRBJ2-7	TRBD2	TGTGCCAGCAGCTCCCAGCGGGAGGGAACCTACGAGCAGTACTTC	CASSSQREGTYEQYF
TRBV9	-	TRBJ2-7	TRBD2	TGTGCCAGCAGCGCAGATCAACTAGCGTTCTACGAGCAGTACTTC	CASSADQLAFYEQYF
TRBV15	-	TRBJ2-3	TRBD2	TGTGCCACCAGCATTGGACTAGCGGGGGGCACAGATACGCAGTATTTT	CATSIGLAGGTDTQYF
TRBV18	-	TRBJ2-3	-	TGTGCCAGCTCACCGAGCGGCACAGATACGCAGTATTTT	CASSPSGTDTQYF
TRBV25-1	-	TRBJ2-5	-	TGTGCCAGCAGTGAGGGGGCCCAAGAGACCCAGTACTTC	CASSEGAQETQYF
TRBV18	-	TRBJ2-3	TRBD2	TGTGCCAGCTCACCGGGCGGGGGTTTCACAGATACGCAGTATTTT	CASSPGGGFTDTQYF
TRBV30	-	TRBJ2-3	TRBD2	TGTGCCTGGAGTGTAGGACTAGCGGGAGTTTCAGATACGCAGTATTTT	CAWSVGLAGVSDTQYF
TRBV4-3	-	TRBJ2-7	-	TGCGCCAGCAGTCAACACTCGCAGGGATACGAGCAGTACTTC	CASSQHSQGYEQYF
TRBV7-9	once	TRBJ2-7	-	TGTGCCAGCAGCTTAGGGGGGGAGTGGAACGAGCAGTACTTC	CASSLGGEWNEQYF
TRBV7-2	-	TRBJ2-1	-	TGTGCCAGCAGCTTATCACTAGATGGGTATGAGCAGTTCTTC	CASSLSLDGYEQFF
TRBV18	-	TRBJ1-1	-	TGTGCCAGCTCACCGGGCTCCCTACCTCAAACTGAAGCTTTCTTT	CASSPGSLPQTEAFF
TRBV28	-	TRBJ2-3	-	TGTGCCAGCAGACCGAGAAGCCGGTACACAGATACGCAGTATTTT	CASRPRSRYTDTQYF
TRBV4-2	-	TRBJ1-5	-	TGTGCCAGCAGCCAAGGTCTTAGGGGGGGAGGCAATCAGCCCCAGCATTTT	CASSQGLRGGGNQPQHF
TRBV29-1	-	TRBJ2-7	-	TGCAGCGCAGGACATAGCTACGAGCAGTACTTC	CSAGHSYEQYF
TRBV13	-	TRBJ2-7	-	TGTGCCAGCAGCTTAGGACCCAGGGCGTACGAGCAGTACTTC	CASSLGPRAYEQYF
TRBV5-5	-	TRBJ2-3	-	TGTGCCAGCAGCTTTATGGCTAGCTCCCGCCCCACGCAGTATTTT	CASSFMASSRPTQYF
TRBV6-5	-	TRBJ2-4	-	TGTGCCAGCAGTTACTCTAGGACAACCCAGAAGTACTTC	CASSYSRTTQKYF
TRBV19	-	TRBJ2-1	-	TGTGCCAGTAGTAAGAGCGTCCTTAATGTCAATGAGCAGTTCTTC	CASSKSVLNVNEQFF
TRBV7-8	-	TRBJ1-3	-	TGTGCCAGCAGCTTAGCGGGGGGTCTGCCTGGAAACACCATATATTTT	CASSLAGGLPGNTIYF
TRBV28	-	TRBJ1-3	-	TGTGCCAGCAGCCCGGGACTTTTTCAGGCTAACACCATATATTTT	CASSPGLFQANTIYF
TRBV28	-	TRBJ1-5	TRBD1	TGTGCCAGCAGTCGAACAACGGGACAGGGTAGGCATCAGCCCCAGCATTTT	CASSRTTGQGRHQPQHF